This T cell receptor (beta chain) was retrieved from a study of T cell responses to AZD1222 COVID-19 vaccine. Using immunoSEQ multiplex PCR, the repertoire was profiled, and TCRdb retains in-frame clones only, with some absent. The sample shows about 150,000 clones, roughly 90% of them seen only once. Notes on this clone: Its antigen is as yet unknown.

Study-wide points: The study reported that nearly half of spike-specific TCRs target unmutated variant regions.

V lost 0 bases and J lost 3; bases outside the gene matches: 4. Germline V gene sequence: CDR1 MGHRA, CDR2 YSYEKL. This CDR3 has 15 residues. Sequencing used peripheral blood, obtained on day 0 of AZD1222 vaccination. The chain has TRBV4-1 and TRBJ2-7; 8 bases align to TRBD2. This sequence was found in an adult in good health. The CDR3 region is CASSQDTSGYYEQYF. The CDR3 DNA is TGCGCCAGCAGCCAAGATACTAGCGGATACTACGAGCAGTACTTC.